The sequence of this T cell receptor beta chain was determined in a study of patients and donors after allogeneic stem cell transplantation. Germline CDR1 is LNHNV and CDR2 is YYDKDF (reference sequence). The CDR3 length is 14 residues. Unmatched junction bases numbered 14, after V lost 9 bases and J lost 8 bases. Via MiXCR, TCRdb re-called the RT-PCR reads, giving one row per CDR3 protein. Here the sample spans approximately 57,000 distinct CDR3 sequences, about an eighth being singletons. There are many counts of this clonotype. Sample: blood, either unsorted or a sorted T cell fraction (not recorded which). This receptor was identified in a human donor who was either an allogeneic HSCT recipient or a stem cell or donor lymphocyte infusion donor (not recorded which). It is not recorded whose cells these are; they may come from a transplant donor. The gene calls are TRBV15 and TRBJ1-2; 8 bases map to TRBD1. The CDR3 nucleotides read TGTGCCACACGTTTGGGACAGGCATTTGACGGCTACACCTTC. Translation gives CATRLGQAFDGYTF.